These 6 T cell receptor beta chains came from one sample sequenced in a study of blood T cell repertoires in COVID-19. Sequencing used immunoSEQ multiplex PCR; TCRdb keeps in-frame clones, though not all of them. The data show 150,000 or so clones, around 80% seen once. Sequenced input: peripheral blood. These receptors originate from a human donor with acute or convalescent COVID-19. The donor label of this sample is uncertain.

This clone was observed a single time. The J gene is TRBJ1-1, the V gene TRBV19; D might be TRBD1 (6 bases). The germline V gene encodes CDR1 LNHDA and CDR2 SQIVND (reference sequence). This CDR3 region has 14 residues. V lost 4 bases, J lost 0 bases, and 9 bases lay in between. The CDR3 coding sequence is TGTGCCAGTAGTACGGGACACCTGAACACTGAAGCTTTCTTT. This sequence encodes CASSTGHLNTEAFF.

This CDR3 reads CASSQRGTSRNSPLHF. The CDR3 DNA is TGTGCCAGCAGCCAACGGGGTACCTCTCGGAATTCACCCCTCCACTTT. The gene calls are TRBV3-1 (or the pseudogene TRBV3-2) and TRBJ1-6; D uncertain. Trimming shortened V by 2 bases and J by 7 bases, and 15 bases separated the two germline ends. The CDR3 totals 16 residues. The germline V gene encodes CDR1 LGHDT and CDR2 YNNKEL (reference sequence).

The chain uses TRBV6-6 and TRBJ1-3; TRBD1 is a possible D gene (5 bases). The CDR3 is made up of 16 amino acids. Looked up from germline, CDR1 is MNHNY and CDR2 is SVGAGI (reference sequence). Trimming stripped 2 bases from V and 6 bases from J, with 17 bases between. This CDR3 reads CASSYPDTPQENTIYF. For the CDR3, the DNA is TGTGCCAGCAGTTACCCGGACACGCCTCAGGAAAACACCATATATTTT.

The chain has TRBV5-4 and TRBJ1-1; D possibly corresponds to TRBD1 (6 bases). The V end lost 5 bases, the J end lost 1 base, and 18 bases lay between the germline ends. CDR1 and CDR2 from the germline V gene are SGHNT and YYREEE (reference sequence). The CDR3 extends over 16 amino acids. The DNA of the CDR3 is TGTGCCAGCAGTTATCCGGTTTCAGGGGCGAACACTGAAGCTTTCTTT. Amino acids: CASSYPVSGANTEAFF.

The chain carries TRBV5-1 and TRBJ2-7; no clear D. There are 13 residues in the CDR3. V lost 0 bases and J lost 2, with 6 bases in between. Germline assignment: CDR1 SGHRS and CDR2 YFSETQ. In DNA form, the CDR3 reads TGCGCCAGCAGCTTGGACTACCCCTACGAGCAGTACTTC. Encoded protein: CASSLDYPYEQYF.

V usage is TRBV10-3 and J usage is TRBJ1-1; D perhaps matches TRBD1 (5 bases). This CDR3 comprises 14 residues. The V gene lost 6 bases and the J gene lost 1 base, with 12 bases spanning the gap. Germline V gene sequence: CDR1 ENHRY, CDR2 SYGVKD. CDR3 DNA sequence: TGTGCCATCAGGGCGGGACTGCAGAACACTGAAGCTTTCTTT. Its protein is CAIRAGLQNTEAFF.